Following are 5 T cell receptor beta chains from one sample sequenced in a study of T cells in tumors after PD-1 blockade. The time point is: first of two pre-therapy site-matched biopsies 2 to 3 months apart. This table comes from immunoSEQ multiplex PCR, and its TCRdb copy is limited to in-frame clones, with some not included. The sample has roughly 4,200 clones, around 73% seen once; the top ten hold about 7.5%. The starting material was tumor tissue, obtained before anti-PD-1 treatment. The receptors were gathered from a human donor with basal cell carcinoma.

This clone was picked up one time. The chain employs TRBV7-9 and TRBJ1-5; a weak D match, TRBD1 (5 bases). CDR1 is SEHNR, CDR2 FQNEAQ, per germline (reference sequence). Trimming pared 5 bases from V and 6 bases from J, leaving 8 bases between. The CDR3 has 12 amino acids. This CDR3 is CASSLGTQPQHF. The CDR3 nucleotides read TGTGCCAGCAGCCTAGGGACTCAGCCCCAGCATTTT.

The chain combines TRBV19 with TRBJ2-1; D is possibly TRBD1 (6 bases). Germline values: CDR1 LNHDA, CDR2 SQIVND (reference sequence). The V and J ends lost 5 bases and 7 bases respectively, with 15 bases between them. This CDR3 has 14 amino acids. DNA of the CDR3: TGTGCCAGTAGTGAAGACAGGTCGGTGAATGAGCAGTTCTTC. Translated, it gives CASSEDRSVNEQFF.

The V call is TRBV19, the J call TRBJ1-5; TRBD1 agrees at 7 bases. CDR1 LNHDA and CDR2 SQIVND come from the germline V gene (reference sequence). The CDR3 sequence is 14 residues long. Germline trimming cut 2 bases from V and 5 bases from J; bases unmatched to any gene: 3. The CDR3 region is CASSIQGVDQPQHF. The CDR3 nucleotides read TGTGCCAGTAGTATACAGGGGGTTGATCAGCCCCAGCATTTT.

This clone was found once. The chain uses TRBV4-1 and TRBJ1-4; the D is unclear. V lost 3 bases and J lost 4, with 12 bases in between. The CDR3 is 15 amino acids. Looked up from germline, CDR1 is MGHRA and CDR2 is YSYEKL. The CDR3 nucleotides read TGCGCCAGCAGCCACGGAGATCTGGATAATGAAAAACTGTTTTTT. This encodes CASSHGDLDNEKLFF.

This sequence joins TRBV21-1 and TRBJ2-1; the table's D call TRBD1 went unverified against the DNA. TRBV21-1 is a pseudogene locus. The CDR3 sequence is 16 residues long. CDR3 in amino acids: CASSKGIDRLYNEQFF. The CDR3, as DNA: TGTGCCAGCAGCAAAGGAATTGACAGGCTATACAATGAGCAGTTCTTC.